The next 28 T cell receptor beta chains were all read from a single sample in a study of T cell clones after liver transplantation (dated 2019 in TCRdb). Libraries were built with the immunoSEQ multiplex PCR assay. TCRdb holds this immuneACCESS table with in-frame rearrangements only. Some clones are missing; in checked studies, unresolved V genes explain under half, and the rest has no known cause. The table for this sample lists 9,500 to 11,000 clones; 71% of them were counted only once. About a quarter of the sample is held by the ten biggest clonotypes. Source: CD4+ T cells from blood, taken around 31 months after liver transplant. The origin of the receptors is a human patient who received a liver transplant. A transplant means some T cells may be of graft donor rather than patient origin.

The chain links TRBV6-1 to TRBJ2-5; either TRBD1 or TRBD2 may fit D (5 bases each). V shed 2 bases and J shed 4 bases, with 8 bases lying between them. Germline CDR1 reads MNHNS; CDR2 reads SASEGT. CDR3 size: 13 residues. CDR3 nucleotides: TGTGCCAGCAGTGAACCGGGGACAGAGACCCAGTACTTC. Protein: CASSEPGTETQYF.

This chain uses TRBV2 with TRBJ2-7; TRBD1 matches at 10 bases. Trimming at V came to 0 bases and at J to 4 bases, leaving 6 bases not matched to a gene. The CDR3 is 16 residues long. CDR1 is SNHLY, CDR2 FYNNEI, per germline. CDR3 sequence: CASSEARGDRGYEQYF. The CDR3 DNA reads TGTGCCAGCAGTGAAGCGAGAGGGGACAGGGGATACGAGCAGTACTTC. Filled out from reference TRBV2 and TRBJ2-7, the complete variable domain reads EPEVTQTPSHQVTQMGQEVILRCVPISNHLYFYWYRQILGQKVEFLVSFYNNEISEKSEIFDDQFSVERPDGSNFTLKIRSTKLEDSAMYFCASSEARGDRGYEQYFGPGTRLTVT.

The V call is TRBV29-1, the J call TRBJ1-1; TRBD1 agrees at 8 bases. In germline, CDR1 is SQVTM, CDR2 ANQGSEA. The CDR3 has 17 amino acids. The J segment lost 5 bases and the V segment lost 3 bases, leaving 17 bases of the junction unmatched. The CDR3 here is CSVEVQGAPLIRTEAFF. In DNA, the CDR3 is TGCAGCGTTGAGGTGCAGGGGGCGCCCTTAATAAGGACTGAAGCTTTCTTT. Drawing the rest from reference TRBV29-1 and TRBJ1-1, the complete variable domain is SAVISQKPSRDICQRGTSLTIQCQVDSQVTMMFWYRQQPGQSLTLIATANQGSEATYESGFVIDKFPISRPNLTFSTLTVSNMSPEDSSIYLCSVEVQGAPLIRTEAFFGQGTRLTVV.

This clone has only one observation. The chain is built from TRBV7-6 and TRBJ2-7; D is tentatively TRBD1 or TRBD2 (6 bases each). The CDR3 is 15 residues long. Looked up from germline, CDR1 is SGHVS and CDR2 is FNYEAQ. V was pared by 6 bases and J by 2 bases, with 17 bases between. CDR3 residues: CASSPAEGVAYEQYF. For the CDR3, the DNA is TGTGCCAGCAGTCCCGCGGAGGGGGTCGCCTACGAGCAGTACTTC.

This clone was seen a single time. The chain recombines TRBV7-9 with TRBJ1-4, with D perhaps TRBD1 (5 bases). CDR3 size: 14 residues. V was trimmed by 3 bases and J by 8 bases, leaving 13 bases between them. Germline V gives CDR1 SEHNR, CDR2 FQNEAQ (reference sequence). DNA for the CDR3: TGTGCCAGCAGCTTTGGGCAGGGAAAAGAAAAACTGTTTTTT. This gives the protein CASSFGQGKEKLFF.

This clone has a handful of counts. The chain links TRBV5-6 to TRBJ1-2; TRBD1 agrees at 8 bases. The V segment lost 4 bases and the J segment 13 bases; nucleotides outside the gene matches: 6. The germline V gene encodes CDR1 SGHDT and CDR2 YYEEEE. This CDR3 has 11 amino acids. The CDR3 nucleotides read TGTGCCAGCAGCGAAAGGGGACAGGCCACCTTC. Amino acids: CASSERGQATF.

The table lists this clone with a count of one. In DNA form, the CDR3 reads TGTGCCAGTAGTATACAACAGGGGGCGAATCAGTTCTTC. Its translation: CASSIQQGANQFF. The chain carries TRBV19 and TRBJ2-1; 9 nucleotides agree with TRBD1. Unmatched junction bases numbered 6, after V lost 2 bases and J lost 13 bases. Germline CDR1 is LNHDA and CDR2 is SQIVND (reference sequence). The CDR3 length is 13 residues.

This chain joins TRBV7-9 and TRBJ1-1; D perhaps matches TRBD1 (5 bases). Trimming took 3 bases from V and 2 from J, leaving 16 bases between them. The V gene's germline CDR1 is SEHNR and CDR2 FQNEAQ (reference sequence). The CDR3 length is 16 residues. The CDR3 region is CASSFTVRGGNTEAFF. The CDR3 DNA follows: TGTGCCAGCAGCTTTACGGTTAGGGGCGGAAACACTGAAGCTTTCTTT. The full variable domain, its missing parts supplied by reference TRBV7-9 and TRBJ1-1, is DTGVSQNPRHKITKRGQNVTFRCDPISEHNRLYWYRQTLGQGPEFLTYFQNEAQLEKSRLLSDRFSAERPKGSFSTLEIQRTEQGDSAMYLCASSFTVRGGNTEAFFGQGTRLTVV.

This chain uses TRBV16 with TRBJ2-1; TRBD1 agrees at 7 bases. The CDR3 runs to 14 residues. Per the germline V gene, CDR1 is KGHSY and CDR2 is FQNENV. After removal of 1 base from V and 5 bases from J, the junction contained 2 bases not matched to a gene. The CDR3 DNA follows: TGTGCCAGCAGCCAATTGACAGGGAACAATGAGCAGTTCTTC. This encodes CASSQLTGNNEQFF.

The CDR3 is CASSAQWVGGTDTQYF. The CDR3 DNA follows: TGTGCCAGCAGCGCCCAGTGGGTTGGGGGCACAGATACGCAGTATTTT. This chain links TRBV9 with TRBJ2-3; no reliable D call. The V gene lost 3 bases and the J gene lost 1 base, with 15 bases spanning the gap. The germline gives CDR1 SGDLS, CDR2 YYNGEE. The CDR3 totals 16 residues.

The J gene is TRBJ2-6, the V gene TRBV9, with 7 bases matching TRBD2. There are 17 residues in the CDR3. V gave up 4 bases and J gave up 0 bases; unmatched junction bases: 7. Germline V gene sequence: CDR1 SGDLS, CDR2 YYNGEE. In nucleotides, the CDR3 is TGTGCCAGCAGCCCAGTAGCGGGCCCCTCTGGGGCCAACGTCCTGACTTTC. It encodes CASSPVAGPSGANVLTF. Drawing the rest from reference TRBV9 and TRBJ2-6, the complete variable domain is DSGVTQTPKHLITATGQRVTLRCSPRSGDLSVYWYQQSLDQGLQFLIQYYNGEERAKGNILERFSAQQFPDLHSELNLSSLELGDSALYFCASSPVAGPSGANVLTFGAGSRLTVL.

This chain links TRBV19 with TRBJ1-5; D ambiguous. From germline, CDR1 is LNHDA and CDR2 SQIVND (reference sequence). This CDR3 contains 12 residues. The germline V and J ends were trimmed by 6 bases and 9 bases, with 12 bases remaining between them. The CDR3 bases are TGTGCCAGTAGCAACTCGTTCTGGCCCCAGCATTTT. Its translation: CASSNSFWPQHF.

Only a few counts were recorded for this clone. CDR3 protein: CASSPTYGYTF. CDR3 bases: TGTGCCAGCAGCCCAACATATGGCTACACCTTC. The rearrangement uses TRBV7-9 and TRBJ1-2; unclear D gene. The V end lost 5 bases, the J end lost 5 bases, and 6 bases lay between the germline ends. The CDR3 has 11 residues. CDR1 and CDR2 (germline): SEHNR, FQNEAQ (reference sequence).

This clone has only a few counts. This sequence joins TRBV7-9 and TRBJ1-2; D gene uncertain. V dropped 5 bases and J dropped 6 bases, with 16 bases sitting between them. This CDR3 contains 14 residues. Germline values: CDR1 SEHNR, CDR2 FQNEAQ (reference sequence). CDR3 sequence: CASSPTPDADGYTF. CDR3 DNA sequence: TGTGCCAGCAGCCCGACCCCTGACGCCGATGGCTACACCTTC.

V usage is TRBV2 and J usage is TRBJ2-3; D is uncertain. V lost 3 bases and J lost 2, with 12 bases in between. The CDR3 covers 15 residues. Germline V gene data show CDR1 as SNHLY and CDR2 as FYNNEI. Here the CDR3 DNA reads TGTGCCAGCAGTGAGAGTCTAGACCTCACAGATACGCAGTATTTT. It codes for CASSESLDLTDTQYF.

This chain links TRBV7-2 with TRBJ2-3; no definite D call. V lost 3 bases to trimming and J lost 0 bases, with 1 base between them. The CDR3 totals 12 residues. Germline CDR1 reads SGHTA; CDR2 reads FQGNSA. The CDR3 protein is CASSLSTDTQYF. The CDR3 DNA reads as TGTGCCAGCAGCTTGAGCACAGATACGCAGTATTTT.

The chain uses TRBV5-6 and TRBJ1-1; unclear D gene. CDR3 length equals 13 residues. The V end lost 1 base, the J end lost 0 bases, and 4 bases lay between the germline ends. Germline assignment: CDR1 SGHDT and CDR2 YYEEEE. This chain's CDR3 is CASSLWMNTEAFF. The CDR3 DNA sequence: TGTGCCAGCAGCTTGTGGATGAACACTGAAGCTTTCTTT.

V and J are TRBV19 and TRBJ2-1, with D perhaps matching TRBD1 or TRBD2 (6 bases each). Trimming removed 5 bases from V and 8 bases from J, with 10 bases in between. The CDR3 runs to 12 residues. Germline V CDR1 and CDR2: LNHDA, SQIVND (reference sequence). The CDR3 reads CASSWGADEQFF. Written as DNA, the CDR3 is TGTGCCAGTAGTTGGGGGGCCGATGAGCAGTTCTTC.

This clone occurred a few times. At one of its ends the junction is not consistent with the germline gene, which may arise from a read error. This sequence joins TRBV5-1 and TRBJ2-7, with 7 bases identical to TRBD2. The CDR3 runs 14 residues. Germline V gene lookup returns CDR1 SGHRS and CDR2 YFSETQ. The CDR3 sequence: CASSLAGVGYEQYF. The CDR3 bases are TGTGCCAGCAGCTTGGCGGGGGTCGGCTACGAGCAGTACTTC.

Comment on this clone: Other DNA sequences of this sample code for an identical CDR3. The chain recombines TRBV6-5 with TRBJ2-3; D is unresolved. The germline V gene has CDR1 MNHEY and CDR2 SVGAGI. CDR3 size: 13 residues. V was clipped by 0 bases and J by 1 base, with 2 bases between them. In nucleotides, the CDR3 is TGTGCCAGCAGTTACTCAGGCACAGATACGCAGTATTTT. As protein: CASSYSGTDTQYF.

V and J are TRBV5-4 and TRBJ2-5; D is perhaps TRBD2 (6 bases). Trimming pared 4 bases from V and 2 bases from J, leaving 12 bases between. The CDR3 is 14 residues long. Germline values: CDR1 SGHNT, CDR2 YYREEE (reference sequence). CDR3 nucleotide sequence: TGTGCCAGCAGCAGGATAGCGGAACAAGAGACCCAGTACTTC. This codes for CASSRIAEQETQYF.

The chain links TRBV6-5 to TRBJ1-2; D remains unclear. Deletions cut 7 bases from V and 4 bases from J, with 19 bases between. CDR1 and CDR2 from the germline V gene are MNHEY and SVGAGI. This CDR3 comprises 15 residues. CDR3 nucleotides: TGTGCCAGCATAACCCCTCGGGCGGTCTTCTATGGCTACACCTTC. Its translation is CASITPRAVFYGYTF.

J is TRBJ2-1 and V is TRBV5-4, with D unresolved. The ends were cut back, 6 bases at V and 0 bases at J, with 7 bases in the middle. Per germline, CDR1 SGHNT and CDR2 YYREEE (reference sequence). The CDR3 covers 13 residues. The CDR3 coding sequence is TGTGCCAGCAAACTGGACTCCTACAATGAGCAGTTCTTC. This translates into CASKLDSYNEQFF.

Comments on this clone: A single base separates this from a much larger clone, so it may be a read error. The chain carries TRBV30 and TRBJ2-3; D not resolved. Germline V gives CDR1 GTSNPN, CDR2 SVGIG (reference sequence). This CDR3 has 14 residues. The V end lost 5 bases, the J end lost 4 bases, and 16 bases lay between the germline ends. The CDR3 here is CAWAVGSSADTQYF. CDR3 coding DNA: TGTGCCTGGGCTGTGGGGTCCAGCGCAGATACGCAGTATTTT. Based on the CDR3 plus reference TRBV30 and TRBJ2-3, the full variable domain is SQTIHQWPATLVQPVGSPLSLECTVEGTSNPNLYWYRQAAGRGLQLLFYSVGIGQISSEVPQNLSASRPQDRQFILSSKKLLLSDSGFYLCAWAVGSSADTQYFGPGTRLTVL.

The chain uses TRBV5-1 and TRBJ2-3; D is perhaps TRBD2 (6 bases). Germline CDR1 and CDR2: SGHRS and YFSETQ. This CDR3 spans 15 amino acids. The V end lost 0 bases, the J end lost 5 bases, and 13 bases lay between the germline ends. CDR3 nucleotides: TGCGCCAGCAGCTTGGAGGCGGGACCACAAGATACGCAGTATTTT. Protein: CASSLEAGPQDTQYF.

A note on this clone: This likely stems from a read error, as it lies one base from a far larger clone. The sample has other DNA sequences that encode this CDR3 too. This chain connects TRBV5-6 to TRBJ2-7; 10 bases fit TRBD1. Germline trimming cut 4 bases from V and 5 bases from J; bases unmatched to any gene: 9. The CDR3 runs to 15 residues. Germline V gene sequence: CDR1 SGHDT, CDR2 YYEEEE. CDR3 residues: CASSLEGQGNDEQYF. Here the CDR3 DNA reads TGTGCCAGCAGCCTGGAGGGACAGGGGAACGACGAGCAGTACTTC.

In its sample, this clone was seen once. The chain couples TRBV6-6 to TRBJ1-4; D ambiguous. Germline V gene sequence: CDR1 MNHNY, CDR2 SVGAGI (reference sequence). This CDR3 region has 15 residues. Between the trimmed V and J ends, which lost 2 bases and 0 bases, there was a span of 7 bases. The CDR3 coding sequence is TGTGCCAGCAGTTACGACGGGACAACTAATGAAAAACTGTTTTTT. Translated, it gives CASSYDGTTNEKLFF.

V usage is TRBV5-8 and J usage is TRBJ2-1; D remains ambiguous. Looked up from germline, CDR1 is SGHTS and CDR2 is YDEGEE. V lost 0 bases to trimming and J lost 4 bases, with 14 bases between them. The CDR3 is 16 amino acids. CDR3 sequence (DNA): TGTGCCAGCAGCTTGGTAACGGCAGACGTATACAATGAGCAGTTCTTC. Protein product: CASSLVTADVYNEQFF.